These 24 T cell receptor beta chains were sequenced from one sample in a study of early T cells in non-severe SARS-CoV-2 infection. TCRdb recomputed calls from the 5' RACE reads with MiXCR, one row per CDR3 protein. The table shows tens of thousands of distinct CDR3 sequences, with less than 7% occurring only once. The sample was whole blood. The origin of the receptors is an adult who was a healthcare worker with PCR-confirmed SARS-CoV-2 infection or an uninfected control (not recorded which).

This clonotype was recorded at least ten times. The chain carries TRBV12-5 and TRBJ1-5, with a possible D match to TRBD1 (5 bases). The CDR3 has 15 residues. V was shortened by 7 bases and J by 2 bases, with 15 bases between the two germline ends. Germline V gene lookup returns CDR1 LGHNT and CDR2 FRNRAP. The DNA of the CDR3 is TGTGCTAGTGCCCCACAGGCTGGTGGCAATCAGCCCCAGCATTTT. Translating gives CASAPQAGGNQPQHF. Combining the CDR3 with reference TRBV12-5 and TRBJ1-5 gives the whole variable domain DARVTQTPRHKVTEMGQEVTMRCQPILGHNTVFWYRQTMMQGLELLAYFRNRAPLDDSGMPKDRFSAEMPDATLATLKIQPSEPRDSAVYFCASAPQAGGNQPQHFGDGTRLSIL.

This clonotype has ten or more counts. The chain links TRBV7-9 to TRBJ2-1; D not resolved. The germline V and J ends were trimmed by 5 bases and 2 bases, with 13 bases remaining between them. The germline gives CDR1 SEHNR, CDR2 FQNEAQ (reference sequence). The CDR3 is made up of 15 amino acids. The CDR3 spells CASSTPPYPYNEQFF. Written as DNA, the CDR3 is TGTGCCAGCAGCACCCCTCCTTACCCCTACAATGAGCAGTTCTTC.

The chain's CDR3 is CASSQGGGVQPQHF. The CDR3 DNA is TGTGCCAGCAGTCAGGGTGGTGGGGTGCAGCCCCAGCATTTT. The chain is built from TRBV12-3 or TRBV12-4 and TRBJ1-5; the D gene is possibly TRBD1 (5 bases). The CDR3 spans 14 residues. Trimming cost V 5 bases and J 7 bases, with 15 bases left between them.

Ten or more counts support this clonotype. The rearrangement links TRBV25-1 to TRBJ1-4, with D perhaps TRBD1 (6 bases). Germline V gene lookup returns CDR1 MGHDK and CDR2 SYGVNS. Trimming took 4 bases from V and 5 from J, leaving 14 bases between them. The CDR3 has 15 residues. CDR3 bases: TGTGCCAGCAGTGGCACAGGGAGGGGAAATGAAAAACTGTTTTTT. It codes for CASSGTGRGNEKLFF.

This clonotype occurred a few times. The chain combines TRBV4-1 with TRBJ2-1; TRBD1 agrees at 8 bases. The V segment lost 0 bases and the J segment 5 bases; nucleotides outside the gene matches: 6. CDR3 length: 16 amino acids. Germline CDR1 and CDR2: MGHRA and YSYEKL. The CDR3 sequence is CASSQDRTGRNNEQFF. The CDR3 bases are TGCGCCAGCAGCCAAGACCGGACAGGGAGGAACAATGAGCAGTTCTTC.

This clonotype has a count of ten or more. V usage is TRBV10-3 and J usage is TRBJ2-5; 7 positions match TRBD2. In germline, CDR1 is ENHRY, CDR2 SYGVKD. Trimming took 8 bases from V and 4 from J; bases not matched to a gene: 1. The CDR3 is made up of 11 amino acids. This CDR3 reads CAIGGGETQYF. The DNA for the CDR3 is TGTGCCATCGGCGGGGGAGAGACCCAGTACTTC.

This clonotype was found a few times. This chain links TRBV27 with TRBJ2-3, with D possibly called TRBD1 or TRBD2 (6 bases each). The germline V and J ends were trimmed by 5 bases and 2 bases, with 11 bases remaining between them. The germline V gene encodes CDR1 MNHEY and CDR2 SMNVEV (reference sequence). The CDR3 sequence is 14 residues long. CDR3 sequence reads: CASSHRGPTDTQYF. CDR3 sequence (DNA): TGTGCCAGCAGTCACCGGGGGCCCACAGATACGCAGTATTTT.

This clonotype was recorded at least ten times. The V and J genes are TRBV7-9 and TRBJ2-7; TRBD2 is a possible D gene (6 bases). V was pared by 1 base and J by 5 bases, with 9 bases between. CDR3 length equals 13 residues. CDR1 and CDR2 from the germline V gene are SEHNR and FQNEAQ (reference sequence). DNA of the CDR3: TGTGCCAGCAGCTTAGACGGGGGTGACGAGCAGTACTTC. Translated, it gives CASSLDGGDEQYF.

The table lists this clonotype with many counts. This chain uses TRBV5-4 with TRBJ2-5, with no clear D. Trimming removed 1 base from V and 5 bases from J, with 9 bases in between. The germline gives CDR1 SGHNT, CDR2 YYREEE (reference sequence). This CDR3 has 13 amino acids. Written as DNA, the CDR3 is TGTGCCAGCAGCTTGCCCCCCGGGGAGACCCAGTACTTC. This translates into CASSLPPGETQYF. Based on the CDR3 plus reference TRBV5-4 and TRBJ2-5, the full variable domain is ETGVTQSPTHLIKTRGQQVTLRCSSQSGHNTVSWYQQALGQGPQFIFQYYREEENGRGNFPPRFSGLQFPNYSSELNVNALELDDSALYLCASSLPPGETQYFGPGTRLLVL.

This clonotype appeared a few times. The V call is TRBV6-2 or TRBV6-3, the J call TRBJ1-2, with D unclear. There are 12 residues in the CDR3. Germline V lookup: CDR1 MNHEY, CDR2 SVGEGT. The ends were cut back, 2 bases at V and 10 bases at J, with 11 bases in the middle. The CDR3 reads CASSYPGAFYTF. CDR3 nucleotide sequence: TGTGCCAGCAGTTACCCGGGCGCTTTCTACACCTTC.

This clonotype has a handful of counts. V usage is TRBV11-2 and J usage is TRBJ1-5, with unresolved D. This CDR3 region has 13 residues. V shed 0 bases and J shed 6 bases, with 6 bases lying between them. Per the germline V gene, CDR1 is SGHAT and CDR2 is FQNNGV. The CDR3 is CASSLDRGQPQHF. The CDR3 bases are TGTGCCAGCAGCTTAGATCGGGGTCAGCCCCAGCATTTT.

In its sample, this clonotype was seen a few times. The genes are TRBV13 and TRBJ2-3; a possible D gene is TRBD1 (6 bases). Germline lookup yields CDR1 PRHDT and CDR2 FYEKMQ (reference sequence). V was shortened by 7 bases and J by 3 bases, with 14 bases between the two germline ends. There are 14 residues in the CDR3. The CDR3 sequence is CASTHAGVTDTQYF. Here the CDR3 DNA reads TGTGCCAGCACCCATGCAGGGGTTACAGATACGCAGTATTTT.

This rearrangement joins TRBV27 to TRBJ1-6; D uncertain. V was cut by 4 bases and J by 0 bases, with 13 bases left in between. This CDR3 has 17 residues. Germline CDR1 MNHEY, CDR2 SMNVEV (reference sequence). The CDR3 DNA reads as TGTGCCAGCAGTTCTCAGAGGTGGAGCTCCTATAATTCACCCCTCCACTTT. Translated, it gives CASSSQRWSSYNSPLHF.

This clonotype has only a few counts. The chain recombines TRBV7-6 with TRBJ2-1; D is undetermined. Looked up from germline, CDR1 is SGHVS and CDR2 is FNYEAQ. This CDR3 comprises 11 residues. The V end was cut by 6 bases, the J end by 7 bases, with 7 bases between. In nucleotides, the CDR3 is TGTGCCAGCAGACTGGGAAATGAGCAGTTCTTC. Translation gives CASRLGNEQFF.

This clonotype was counted many times. V and J are TRBV19 and TRBJ1-5, with TRBD1 matching 8 bases. CDR3 length: 15 amino acids. The germline gives CDR1 LNHDA, CDR2 SQIVND (reference sequence). Trimming took 4 bases from V and 3 from J; bases not matched to a gene: 5. The CDR3: CASSTQGALNQPQHF. In nucleotides, the CDR3 is TGTGCCAGTAGTACTCAGGGGGCCCTCAATCAGCCCCAGCATTTT.

This clonotype was observed a handful of times. This chain uses TRBV11-2 with TRBJ2-7; D possibly corresponds to TRBD2 (7 bases). The V end was cut by 2 bases, the J end by 4 bases, with 15 bases between. Germline CDR1 is SGHAT and CDR2 is FQNNGV. The CDR3 has 15 residues. The CDR3 loop is CASSLTGRGGYEQYF. The CDR3 DNA reads TGTGCCAGCAGCTTAACAGGGAGGGGCGGTTACGAGCAGTACTTC.

This clonotype has ten or more counts. Compared with germline, one end of the junction differs, possibly owing to a read error. V gene TRBV5-1 combines with J gene TRBJ1-3; a weak D match, TRBD1 (5 bases). The CDR3 has 16 residues. Per the germline V gene, CDR1 is SGHRS and CDR2 is YFSETQ. CDR3 residues: CASRQGLGGSGNTIYF. The CDR3 region has the DNA TGCGCCAGCCGCCAAGGACTGGGGGGGTCTGGTAACACCATATATTTT.

The chain carries TRBV19 and TRBJ1-1; D unresolved. Between the trimmed V and J ends, which lost 8 bases and 4 bases, there was a span of 14 bases. The CDR3 spans 13 residues. Germline CDR1 is LNHDA and CDR2 is SQIVND (reference sequence). The CDR3 DNA reads TGTGCCAGTTCCACCAACTGGGTCACTGAAGCTTTCTTT. Its translation is CASSTNWVTEAFF. Looking up the rest from reference TRBV19 and TRBJ1-1 gives the full variable domain: DGGITQSPKYLFRKEGQNVTLSCEQNLNHDAMYWYRQDPGQGLRLIYYSQIVNDFQKGDIAEGYSVSREKKESFPLTVTSAQKNPTAFYLCASSTNWVTEAFFGQGTRLTVV.

This clonotype was recorded many times. One end of the junction varies from germline; a read error may be responsible. The chain uses TRBV2 and TRBJ2-7; TRBD1 aligns across 7 bases. This CDR3 region has 12 residues. Germline assignment: CDR1 SNHLY and CDR2 FYNNEI. The chain's CDR3 is CASSEPVRDRNF. CDR3 coding DNA: TGTGCCAGCAGTGAGCCAGTGAGGGACAGAAACTTC.

This clonotype was observed many times. The chain links TRBV5-1 to TRBJ1-1, with a tentative D call TRBD1 (5 bases). This CDR3 spans 13 amino acids. In germline, CDR1 is SGHRS, CDR2 YFSETQ. Trimming removed 2 bases from V and 4 bases from J, with 9 bases in between. DNA of the CDR3: TGCGCCAGCAGCTTTTATAGGGGCACTGAAGCTTTCTTT. Translated: CASSFYRGTEAFF.

The V and J genes are TRBV3-1 and TRBJ2-3; TRBD2 is a possible D gene (5 bases). The germline CDR1 and CDR2 sequences are LGHDT and YNNKEL (reference sequence). There are 14 residues in the CDR3. V lost 1 base and J lost 0, with 5 bases in between. The CDR3 sequence: CASSQGTSTDTQYF. In DNA, the CDR3 is TGTGCCAGCAGCCAAGGGACTAGCACAGATACGCAGTATTTT.

This clonotype has more than one count but fewer than ten. The chain's CDR3 is CASSLMRGVENTGELFF. The CDR3 coding sequence is TGTGCCAGCAGTTTAATGCGGGGGGTCGAGAACACCGGGGAGCTGTTTTTT. The chain has TRBV27 and TRBJ2-2, with TRBD2 matching 8 bases. The CDR3 length is 17 residues. V trimming: 2 bases; J trimming: 1 base; junction bases outside the gene matches: 6. The V gene's germline CDR1 is MNHEY and CDR2 SMNVEV (reference sequence).

This clonotype was seen more than once but under ten times. The V gene is TRBV2, the J gene TRBJ2-1; 10 bases align to TRBD2. The CDR3 has 15 residues. CDR1 SNHLY and CDR2 FYNNEI come from the germline V gene. The J segment lost 9 bases and the V segment lost 5 bases, leaving 10 bases of the junction unmatched. In DNA, the CDR3 is TGTGCCAGCAGTCCCCGGAGCGGGGGGGCGGTTGAGCAGTTCTTC. Protein: CASSPRSGGAVEQFF. Looking up the rest from reference TRBV2 and TRBJ2-1 gives the full variable domain: EPEVTQTPSHQVTQMGQEVILRCVPISNHLYFYWYRQILGQKVEFLVSFYNNEISEKSEIFDDQFSVERPDGSNFTLKIRSTKLEDSAMYFCASSPRSGGAVEQFFGPGTRLTVL.

The rearrangement uses TRBV7-6 and TRBJ2-2; no clear D. Germline assignment: CDR1 SGHVS and CDR2 FNYEAQ. Deletions cut 1 base from V and 6 bases from J, with 18 bases between. The CDR3 extends over 17 amino acids. CDR3 region: CASSLGSLGFLAGELFF. The DNA of the CDR3 is TGTGCCAGCAGCTTAGGATCTTTGGGATTTCTTGCCGGGGAGCTGTTTTTT.